The subject of this entry is one TCR beta chain. CDR1 LNHNV and CDR2 YYDKDF come from the germline V gene (reference sequence). The ends were cut back, 4 bases at V and 4 bases at J, with 21 bases in the middle. CDR3 length: 17 amino acids. Method: immunoSEQ multiplex PCR; TCRdb's copy keeps in-frame clones and lacks some. Among tens of thousands of clones listed, approximately 81% were seen once. PCR or immunohistochemistry showed mismatch repair deficiency in every enrolled patient. TCR sequencing covered a few patients who responded to pembrolizumab. This sample stems from a study of PD-1 blockade in mismatch repair-deficient tumors.

Specimen: peripheral blood, collected 12 weeks after starting pembrolizumab. The chain combines TRBV15 with TRBJ2-3; D perhaps matches TRBD2 (6 bases). The sequence derives from an adult with mismatch repair-deficient cancer. The CDR3 protein is CATSIYTGGRRADTQYF. The DNA of the CDR3 is TGTGCCACCAGCATCTATACCGGGGGACGGAGGGCAGATACGCAGTATTTT.